Shown below are 11 T cell receptor beta chains from a single sample sequenced in a study of blood T cells in healthy people across ages. The second PCR ran about 6 to 11 cycles with a sample-barcoded 5' primer and J-beta primers. A single record per CDR3 protein comes from TCRdb applying MiXCR to the 5' RACE reads. Here the sample spans 750,000 to 950,000 distinct CDR3 sequences, approximately 55% being singletons. Sequencing used blood. Source of these receptors: a man aged 80 or over in good health.

A single count supports this clonotype. This rearrangement joins TRBV11-1 to TRBJ2-7; TRBD2 matches 12 bases. The V gene end was trimmed by 2 bases and the J gene end by 7 bases; junction bases not matched to a gene: 9. Germline V gives CDR1 SGHAT, CDR2 FQDESV (reference sequence). The CDR3 is 16 amino acids. This chain's CDR3 is CASSLRLAGGLNEQYF. The CDR3 DNA reads as TGTGCCAGCAGCTTAAGGCTAGCGGGAGGGCTCAATGAGCAGTACTTC.

Written as DNA, the CDR3 is TGTGCCAGCAGCCAAACGCTAGCGGGGAACACCGGGGAGCTGTTTTTT. Translation gives CASSQTLAGNTGELFF. This sequence joins TRBV3-1 and TRBJ2-2, with 8 bases that match TRBD2. Germline V gene data show CDR1 as LGHDT and CDR2 as YNNKEL (reference sequence). V shed 2 bases and J 1 base; nucleotides not matched to a gene: 3. This CDR3 is built from 16 residues.

The chain has TRBV5-1 and TRBJ2-2; D ambiguous. This CDR3 is built from 17 residues. CDR1 is SGHRS, CDR2 YFSETQ, per germline. Trimming took off 0 bases at V and 1 base at J, with 13 bases between the two ends. The CDR3 is CASSLVAATLNTGELFF. CDR3 DNA: TGCGCCAGCAGCTTGGTGGCAGCCACCCTGAACACCGGGGAGCTGTTTTTT.

This clonotype was counted between two and nine times. The chain employs TRBV27 and TRBJ2-1; a weak D match, TRBD2 (5 bases). The ends were cut back, 4 bases at V and 7 bases at J, with 14 bases in the middle. This CDR3 region has 14 residues. Per germline, CDR1 MNHEY and CDR2 SMNVEV (reference sequence). The CDR3 DNA reads TGTGCCAGCAGTTCACCGGACTGGGGTAATGAGCAGTTCTTC. It translates to CASSSPDWGNEQFF.

In nucleotides, the CDR3 is TGTGCCACCACCGGGGGCGGCCAAGAGACCCAGTACTTC. It codes for CATTGGGQETQYF. This rearrangement joins TRBV10-3 to TRBJ2-5; the D gene could be TRBD1 or TRBD2 (6 bases each). Between the trimmed V and J ends, which lost 10 bases and 1 base, there was a span of 13 bases. The germline V gene has CDR1 ENHRY and CDR2 SYGVKD. The CDR3 length is 13 residues.

This clonotype was detected only a few times. CDR3 region: CASSLGLGAYEQYF. DNA of the CDR3: TGCGCCAGCAGCTTGGGACTTGGGGCCTACGAGCAGTACTTC. This chain connects TRBV5-1 to TRBJ2-7, with D unclear. The V end was cut by 0 bases, the J end by 2 bases, with 9 bases between. There are 14 residues in the CDR3. CDR1 is SGHRS and CDR2 is YFSETQ in the germline V gene.

J is TRBJ2-3 and V is TRBV27; D possibly uses TRBD1 or TRBD2 (5 bases each). V lost 8 bases to trimming and J lost 1 base, with 19 bases between them. Germline CDR1 is MNHEY and CDR2 is SMNVEV (reference sequence). This CDR3 has 16 amino acids. The CDR3 is CASGRLRGGGTDTQYF. CDR3 sequence (DNA): TGTGCCAGCGGTCGACTACGGGGCGGAGGCACAGATACGCAGTATTTT.

The chain couples TRBV7-2 to TRBJ2-7; D remains unclear. With 1 base removed from V and 0 bases from J, the gap between germline ends came to 10 bases. Per germline, CDR1 SGHTA and CDR2 FQGNSA. There are 15 residues in the CDR3. CDR3 DNA: TGTGCCAGCAGCTTAGTGTGGTCAAGCTCCTACGAGCAGTACTTC. Translated, it gives CASSLVWSSSYEQYF.

This clonotype was recorded a few times. The rearrangement links TRBV9 to TRBJ1-5; a possible D gene is TRBD1 (5 bases). Trimming cost V 0 bases and J 4 bases, with 8 bases left between them. The CDR3 totals 14 residues. CDR1 SGDLS and CDR2 YYNGEE come from the germline V gene. Written as DNA, the CDR3 is TGTGCCAGCAGCGTAGGACAGACTAATCAGCCCCAGCATTTT. Amino acids: CASSVGQTNQPQHF. Complete variable domain (other parts from reference TRBV9 and TRBJ1-5): DSGVTQTPKHLITATGQRVTLRCSPRSGDLSVYWYQQSLDQGLQFLIQYYNGEERAKGNILERFSAQQFPDLHSELNLSSLELGDSALYFCASSVGQTNQPQHFGDGTRLSIL.

This clonotype has only one observation. This sequence joins TRBV29-1 and TRBJ1-1; D not certain. CDR1 and CDR2 from the germline V gene are SQVTM and ANQGSEA. This CDR3 spans 10 amino acids. V gave up 8 bases and J gave up 4 bases, with 8 bases separating them. The CDR3, as DNA: TGCAGCTCCCGAGGCACTGAAGCTTTCTTT. It yields the protein CSSRGTEAFF.

The V gene is TRBV15, the J gene TRBJ2-1; tentative D call: TRBD1 (6 bases). CDR3 length: 17 amino acids. The germline CDR1 and CDR2 sequences are LNHNV and YYDKDF (reference sequence). V was pared by 1 base and J by 1 base, with 14 bases between. The CDR3 sequence is CATSRARGRGSYNEQFF. The CDR3 DNA reads TGTGCCACCAGCAGAGCGAGGGGAAGGGGGTCCTACAATGAGCAGTTCTTC.